This TCR beta chain is drawn from a study of blood T cell repertoires in COVID-19. Study in general: PBMCs, B-cell-depleted T cells, or T cells were the source of the cDNA or gDNA that made up the material.

Germline V gives CDR1 LGHDT, CDR2 YNNKEL (reference sequence). The J segment lost 11 bases and the V segment lost 3 bases, leaving 3 bases of the junction unmatched. CDR3 length: 12 amino acids. Authors' methods: Estimates of nucleated cell counts were drawn from the amplification of reference gene primers. TCRdb keeps only in-frame clones here, not all; method: immunoSEQ multiplex PCR. V and J calls and clone size are those listed in that table; D and trimming were worked out from the DNA. The data hold about 73,000 clones, with 80% to 85% observed a single time. Sequenced input: peripheral blood. The receptor comes from a man older than 75 with active or convalescent COVID-19. This chain links TRBV3-1 (or the pseudogene TRBV3-2) with TRBJ2-1; 8 nucleotides match TRBD1. The CDR3 nucleotides are TGTGCCAGCAGCCATCCCAGGGGGCAGCAGTTCTTC. This translates into CASSHPRGQQFF.